The clone carrying this T cell receptor (beta chain) occurred many times. Its antigen remains unidentified. The CDR3 end falls 3 residues outside the read, so it is completed with the germline J gene. Trimming left V 5 bases short and J 0 bases short, with 17 bases between. Germline V gives CDR1 MDHEN, CDR2 SYDVKM. The CDR3 has 17 amino acids. These data are taken from a study of T cell clonality in common variable immunodeficiency. Findings of the study overall: Compared with controls, CVID subjects had fewer shared TCRbeta clones.

Blood samples were heparinized, about 5 to 9 ml per donor. Clones were read by immunoSEQ multiplex PCR, and TCRdb kept only the in-frame ones, dropping some. Sampling found about 55,000 clones, none seen once. Sequenced sample: peripheral blood mononuclear cells. This sequence joins TRBV28 and TRBJ1-5; no definite D call. The receptor was isolated from a person aged 18 to 75 in good health. Incomplete CDR3 DNA: TGTGCCAGCAGTCCTCCCCTGGCAGATTATAGCAATCAGCCC. It yields the protein CASSPPLADYSNQP. The whole CDR3 protein is CASSPPLADYSNQPQHF.